One and the same sample provided the 31 T cell receptor beta chains below, sequenced in a study of blood T cell repertoires in COVID-19 (dated by TCRdb to 2018 to 2020). Receptors were amplified or captured by the immunoSEQ multiplex PCR assay. TCRdb's version of the immuneACCESS table is confined to in-frame rearrangements and falls short of the full clone set. An unresolved V gene accounts for under half of the shortfall where checked; the remainder is of unknown origin. The sample yields roughly 250,000 clones; roughly nine tenths were counted once. About 12% of the sample is held by the ten biggest clonotypes. The sequenced material came from peripheral blood. The receptors stem from a woman in her twenties or thirties with COVID-19, enrolled during active disease.

V and J are TRBV23-1 and TRBJ1-6; 7 bases align to TRBD1. TRBV23-1 qualifies as an ORF whose function is uncertain. Trimming at V came to 4 bases and at J to 1 base, leaving 7 bases not matched to a gene. The CDR3 spans 17 residues. The CDR3 spells CASSRIGRGSYNSPLHF. The CDR3 DNA is TGCGCCAGCAGTCGGATAGGCAGGGGGTCCTATAATTCACCCCTCCACTTT.

On this clone itself: Other DNA sequences of this sample code for an identical CDR3. The gene calls are TRBV7-6 and TRBJ2-7; 11 nucleotides match TRBD1. CDR1 is SGHVS, CDR2 FNYEAQ, per germline. Unmatched junction bases numbered 2, after V lost 0 bases and J lost 4 bases. The CDR3 loop spans 15 amino acids. CDR3 nucleotide sequence: TGTGCCAGCAGCTTAGCTGGACAGGGGGCTTACGAGCAGTACTTC. It yields the protein CASSLAGQGAYEQYF.

V and J are TRBV18 and TRBJ1-1, with 7 nucleotides matching TRBD1. The germline CDR1 and CDR2 sequences are KGHSH and LQKENI. The CDR3 covers 15 residues. Unmatched junction bases numbered 6, after V lost 2 bases and J lost 3 bases. The CDR3 region is CASSPEAGGYTEAFF. The CDR3 nucleotides read TGTGCCAGCTCACCAGAGGCAGGGGGGTACACTGAAGCTTTCTTT.

The chain recombines TRBV24-1 with TRBJ2-3; TRBD2 might be the D (7 bases). Trimming cost V 10 bases and J 5 bases, with 15 bases left between them. Germline CDR1 reads KGHDR; CDR2 reads SFDVKD. The CDR3 is made up of 13 amino acids. DNA for the CDR3: TGTGCCACATCTCCGGGGGGCCTAGATACGCAGTATTTT. As protein: CATSPGGLDTQYF.

The rearrangement links TRBV10-3 to TRBJ2-7, with TRBD1 as a possible D gene (5 bases). The CDR3 loop spans 15 amino acids. Germline V CDR1 and CDR2: ENHRY, SYGVKD. With 4 bases removed from V and 5 bases from J, the gap between germline ends came to 18 bases. This CDR3 reads CAISGSVIIGDEQYF. CDR3 bases: TGTGCCATCAGTGGTTCGGTTATTATAGGGGACGAGCAGTACTTC.

The chain uses TRBV6-6 and TRBJ2-6; 7 bases fit TRBD2. Germline loops: CDR1 MNHNY, CDR2 SVGAGI (reference sequence). This CDR3 is 19 amino acids long. The V segment lost 6 bases and the J segment 1 base; nucleotides outside the gene matches: 15. CDR3 region: CASSLYLAGGSSGANVLTF. For the CDR3, the DNA is TGTGCCAGCAGCTTATATTTAGCGGGTGGATCTTCTGGGGCCAACGTCCTGACTTTC.

The chain links TRBV27 to TRBJ2-5; TRBD1 matches at 9 bases. The length of the CDR3 is 16 residues. The germline gives CDR1 MNHEY, CDR2 SMNVEV (reference sequence). The V and J ends lost 9 bases and 5 bases, in that order; junction bases with no gene match: 16. In DNA form, the CDR3 reads TGTGCCAGGATACAGGGGGCGCGAAGGATGTATGAGACCCAGTACTTC. Translation gives CARIQGARRMYETQYF.

The chain recombines TRBV4-1 with TRBJ2-2, with 8 bases matching TRBD2. J was trimmed by 6 bases and V by 0 bases; bases with no gene match: 9. The germline V gene has CDR1 MGHRA and CDR2 YSYEKL. The CDR3 has 17 amino acids. CDR3 residues: CASSQDHTGGAPGELFF. In DNA form, the CDR3 reads TGCGCCAGCAGCCAAGATCACACCGGGGGGGCCCCCGGGGAGCTGTTTTTT.

This chain links TRBV4-1 with TRBJ1-1; TRBD1 might be the D (5 bases). The length of the CDR3 is 15 residues. Germline assignment: CDR1 MGHRA and CDR2 YSYEKL. V was pared by 1 base and J by 4 bases, with 13 bases between. The CDR3 is CASSQVVERGTEAFF. The CDR3 DNA reads as TGCGCCAGCAGCCAAGTGGTCGAAAGGGGCACTGAAGCTTTCTTT.

The chain employs TRBV24-1 and TRBJ1-1; TRBD1 might be the D (5 bases). CDR1 and CDR2 (germline): KGHDR, SFDVKD. V shed 7 bases and J shed 4 bases, with 12 bases lying between them. CDR3 length: 13 residues. The CDR3 loop is CATRQGYSTEAFF. The CDR3 nucleotides read TGTGCCACCAGGCAGGGCTACTCCACTGAAGCTTTCTTT.

This clone has just one count. The rearrangement joins TRBV5-1 to TRBJ1-1; D gene uncertain. CDR1 is SGHRS and CDR2 is YFSETQ in the germline V gene. The CDR3 covers 13 residues. The ends were cut back, 3 bases at V and 4 bases at J, with 10 bases in the middle. This CDR3 reads CASSSGLGTEAFF. The CDR3 coding sequence is TGCGCCAGCAGCTCAGGTCTGGGCACTGAAGCTTTCTTT. The full variable domain, its missing parts supplied by reference TRBV5-1 and TRBJ1-1, is KAGVTQTPRYLIKTRGQQVTLSCSPISGHRSVSWYQQTPGQGLQFLFEYFSETQRNKGNFPGRFSGRQFSNSRSEMNVSTLELGDSALYLCASSSGLGTEAFFGQGTRLTVV.

The J gene is TRBJ2-7, the V gene TRBV7-9; 7 bases align to TRBD1. The CDR3 runs 13 residues. Germline V lookup: CDR1 SEHNR, CDR2 FQNEAQ (reference sequence). With 8 bases clipped from V and 2 bases from J, the junction kept 6 bases outside the gene matches. The CDR3, as DNA: TGTGCCAGCGGCAGACAGGGTCCCTACGAGCAGTACTTC. This gives the protein CASGRQGPYEQYF.

The V and J genes are TRBV27 and TRBJ1-5; TRBD1 matches at 8 bases. This CDR3 has 14 amino acids. The V gene's germline CDR1 is MNHEY and CDR2 SMNVEV (reference sequence). J lost 6 bases, V lost 1 base, and 2 bases had no gene match. CDR3 in amino acids: CASSLLQGGQPQHF. The CDR3 bases are TGTGCCAGCAGTTTATTACAGGGGGGTCAGCCCCAGCATTTT.

The rearrangement joins TRBV7-6 to TRBJ2-7, with D perhaps matching TRBD1 (6 bases). This CDR3 is 15 amino acids long. Per the germline V gene, CDR1 is SGHVS and CDR2 is FNYEAQ. V was trimmed by 4 bases and J by 9 bases, leaving 22 bases between them. The CDR3: CASSSSLGQRSGQYF. CDR3 in DNA: TGTGCCAGCAGCTCCTCCCTCGGACAGCGAAGCGGGCAGTACTTC.

This clone was detected a few times. V and J are TRBV18 and TRBJ1-5, with TRBD1 as a possible D gene (5 bases). There are 15 residues in the CDR3. CDR1 is KGHSH, CDR2 LQKENI, per germline. With 2 bases removed from V and 1 base from J, the gap between germline ends came to 9 bases. The CDR3 DNA sequence: TGTGCCAGCTCACCATGGGGGGTCAGCAATCAGCCCCAGCATTTT. Translated, it gives CASSPWGVSNQPQHF.

The rearrangement links TRBV7-9 to TRBJ1-1; TRBD1 might be the D (5 bases). Per the germline V gene, CDR1 is SEHNR and CDR2 is FQNEAQ (reference sequence). This CDR3 is built from 14 residues. Between the trimmed V and J ends, which lost 4 bases and 3 bases, there was a span of 12 bases. CDR3 sequence (DNA): TGTGCCAGCAGCTCCCAGCAGGGCGACACTGAAGCTTTCTTT. Translation gives CASSSQQGDTEAFF.

The CDR3 DNA reads TGTGCCAGCACCCGGTCGTACAACACTGAAGCTTTCTTT. It specifies CASTRSYNTEAFF. V usage is TRBV12-3 or TRBV12-4 and J usage is TRBJ1-1; D gene unclear. The CDR3 contains 13 residues. Trimming removed 7 bases from V and 2 bases from J, with 11 bases in between.

The chain recombines TRBV5-1 with TRBJ2-1, with D maybe TRBD1 (6 bases). Germline CDR1 reads SGHRS; CDR2 reads YFSETQ. This CDR3 comprises 15 residues. V shed 2 bases and J shed 4 bases, with 13 bases lying between them. The DNA for the CDR3 is TGCGCCAGCAGCTTAACGGACAGTGCTTACAATGAGCAGTTCTTC. It translates to CASSLTDSAYNEQFF.

The chain employs TRBV2 and TRBJ2-1; a possible D gene is TRBD1 (5 bases). The V end was cut by 3 bases, the J end by 5 bases, with 8 bases between. The CDR3 contains 13 residues. The germline CDR1 and CDR2 sequences are SNHLY and FYNNEI. In nucleotides, the CDR3 is TGTGCCAGCAGTGATTTACAGGACAATGAGCAGTTCTTC. Translated: CASSDLQDNEQFF.

Of note for this clone: The same CDR3 arises from other DNA sequences in this sample as well. The rearrangement uses TRBV18 and TRBJ2-7; D gene uncertain. Trimming pared 3 bases from V and 0 bases from J, leaving 6 bases between. Germline V CDR1 and CDR2: KGHSH, LQKENI. This CDR3 contains 13 residues. The CDR3 loop is CASSPPSSYEQYF. CDR3 nucleotides: TGTGCCAGCTCACCGCCGAGCTCCTACGAGCAGTACTTC.

The V and J genes are TRBV9 and TRBJ2-3; D uncertain. From germline, CDR1 is SGDLS and CDR2 YYNGEE. V was clipped by 3 bases and J by 3 bases, with 5 bases between them. CDR3 length: 12 amino acids. CDR3 loop: CASSAETDTQYF. CDR3 coding DNA: TGTGCCAGCAGCGCCGAGACAGATACGCAGTATTTT.

This CDR3 is CASSFSSKHEQFF. DNA for the CDR3: TGTGCCAGCAGCTTCTCTTCTAAGCATGAGCAGTTCTTC. The gene calls are TRBV11-2 and TRBJ2-1; no definite D call. The V end lost 3 bases, the J end lost 8 bases, and 11 bases lay between the germline ends. Per germline, CDR1 SGHAT and CDR2 FQNNGV. This CDR3 spans 13 amino acids.

J is TRBJ1-3 and V is TRBV15, with D unresolved. Per the germline V gene, CDR1 is LNHNV and CDR2 is YYDKDF (reference sequence). V lost 0 bases to trimming and J lost 4 bases, with 16 bases between them. The CDR3 contains 17 residues. The CDR3 DNA reads as TGTGCCACCAGCAGAGAGGGGTGGGTTCGGGGAGGAAACACCATATATTTT. As protein: CATSREGWVRGGNTIYF.

This clone was recorded once. V gene TRBV18 combines with J gene TRBJ1-1; 9 bases line up with TRBD1. Germline V gene data show CDR1 as KGHSH and CDR2 as LQKENI. Trimming at V came to 6 bases and at J to 1 base, leaving 9 bases not matched to a gene. The CDR3 sequence is 16 residues long. The CDR3 region is CASSRDRAVTNTEAFF. The CDR3 nucleotides are TGTGCCAGCTCCCGGGACAGGGCAGTGACGAACACTGAAGCTTTCTTT.

This rearrangement joins TRBV4-2 to TRBJ1-2; 9 bases line up with TRBD1. The ends lost 3 bases at V and 8 bases at J; junction bases unmatched: 4. The CDR3 runs 13 residues. Germline V gene lookup returns CDR1 LGHNA and CDR2 YNFKEQ. The CDR3 nucleotides read TGTGCCAGCAGCCAGGGACAGGGAGGAGGCTACACCTTC. It codes for CASSQGQGGGYTF.

The chain joins TRBV5-4 to TRBJ1-2, with unresolved D. This CDR3 region has 14 residues. V lost 6 bases and J lost 2, with 14 bases in between. CDR1 SGHNT and CDR2 YYREEE come from the germline V gene (reference sequence). CDR3 loop: CASTEKIQNYGYTF. CDR3 coding DNA: TGTGCCAGCACAGAAAAGATACAAAACTATGGCTACACCTTC.

This chain joins TRBV3-1 (or the pseudogene TRBV3-2) and TRBJ2-3; a possible D gene is TRBD2 (6 bases). This CDR3 is built from 16 residues. CDR1 is LGHDT and CDR2 is YNNKEL in the germline V gene (reference sequence). Between the trimmed V and J ends, which lost 2 bases and 1 base, there was a span of 13 bases. CDR3 sequence: CASSQFSGGGTDTQYF. The CDR3 coding sequence is TGTGCCAGCAGCCAATTCTCCGGGGGAGGCACAGATACGCAGTATTTT.

This clone was seen a single time. The chain is built from TRBV4-1 and TRBJ2-7, with TRBD1 matching over 7 bases. This CDR3 has 13 amino acids. The germline V gene encodes CDR1 MGHRA and CDR2 YSYEKL. The trim removed 4 bases at V and 0 bases at J, leaving 0 bases unmatched. The CDR3 loop reads CASSRTGSYEQYF. CDR3 nucleotides: TGCGCCAGCAGCCGGACAGGCTCCTACGAGCAGTACTTC.

The chain carries TRBV19 and TRBJ2-1; possibly TRBD1 for D (6 bases). Trimming shortened V by 1 base and J by 0 bases, and 10 bases separated the two germline ends. This CDR3 is built from 16 residues. Germline V lookup: CDR1 LNHDA, CDR2 SQIVND (reference sequence). CDR3 sequence: CASSIGWGLSYNEQFF. DNA of the CDR3: TGTGCCAGTAGTATAGGATGGGGGCTCTCCTACAATGAGCAGTTCTTC.

The chain joins TRBV23-1 to TRBJ1-2; a weak D match, TRBD1 (5 bases). TRBV23-1 is an open reading frame whose function is uncertain. V lost 4 bases to trimming and J lost 11 bases, with 20 bases between them. The CDR3 extends over 14 amino acids. The CDR3 sequence: CASSRWGLIRKYTF. In DNA form, the CDR3 reads TGCGCCAGCAGTCGGTGGGGACTCATTCGGAAGTACACCTTC.

The gene calls are TRBV6-5 and TRBJ2-5, with 8 bases that match TRBD1. CDR1 and CDR2 (germline): MNHEY, SVGAGI. The trim removed 6 bases at V and 5 bases at J, leaving 2 bases unmatched. This CDR3 has 12 residues. The CDR3 spells CASRRQGETQYF. CDR3 nucleotide sequence: TGTGCCAGCAGGAGACAGGGGGAGACCCAGTACTTC.